In its sample, the clone carrying this T cell receptor (beta chain) was seen a few times. The antigen is unknown. This specimen includes other DNA sequences encoding the same CDR3. The source of the sample is a study of beta chain features in type 1 diabetes. The entirety of the isolated RNA underwent reverse transcription, so expressed TCRB transcripts were sequenced. Measured with immunoSEQ multiplex PCR; TCRdb has only the in-frame clones, and not every one. The sample consists of roughly 610,000 clones, 15% to 19% of them appearing once. General observations from the study: Type 1 diabetes patients showed fewer insertions and more deletions at VDJ junctions. Shorter TCRB CDR3s, moderately but significantly so, marked every one of the four CD4+ subsets in Type 1 diabetes patients. Naive, central memory and Treg TCRB repertoires seemed to resemble each other more closely in patients than they did in healthy donors.

CDR1 SGHRS and CDR2 YFSETQ come from the germline V gene. Between the trimmed V and J ends, which lost 4 bases and 1 base, there was a span of 4 bases. This CDR3 region has 12 residues. Sorting of CD4+ naive, central memory, regulatory and stem cell-like memory cells was performed via CD45RO/CCR7/CD25/CD127/CD95/CD27. V gene TRBV5-1 combines with J gene TRBJ2-3; D call uncertain. The sequenced sample was naive CD4+ T cells from blood. The TCR originated in a man between 18 and 35 years old in good health. CDR3 region: CASSLRTDTQYF. The CDR3, as DNA: TGCGCCAGCAGCCTCCGCACAGATACGCAGTATTTT.